The clone carrying this T cell receptor (beta chain) was recorded many times. Its antigen remains unknown. The data originate from a study of T-cell reconstitution after alpha-beta-depleted transplantation in children. Using unique molecular identifiers, the investigators prepared the TCRbeta library. TCRdb recomputed calls from the PCR reads with MiXCR, one row per CDR3 protein. In the table there are around 450,000 distinct CDR3 sequences, roughly 44% of which are singletons. Looked up from germline, CDR1 is SEHNR and CDR2 is FQNEAQ (reference sequence). The CDR3 is made up of 12 amino acids. Trimming stripped 9 bases from V and 12 bases from J, with 21 bases between. Study results and limitations: Several patients had high TCRbeta diversity at day 60; it came from surviving recipient T cells and thymic progenitors. The main origin of T-cell counts and diversity one year after transplant was newly produced T cells.

The TCR was taken from a girl aged 2-10 years with aplastic anemia, due to receive a stem cell transplant. J is TRBJ2-7 and V is TRBV7-9; possibly TRBD2 for D (5 bases). The sequencing here drew on PBMCs, taken before TCRalphabeta/CD19-depleted stem cell transplant. This CDR3 reads CASQAEEIGRYF. The CDR3 DNA follows: TGTGCCAGTCAAGCGGAGGAAATTGGTCGGTACTTC.